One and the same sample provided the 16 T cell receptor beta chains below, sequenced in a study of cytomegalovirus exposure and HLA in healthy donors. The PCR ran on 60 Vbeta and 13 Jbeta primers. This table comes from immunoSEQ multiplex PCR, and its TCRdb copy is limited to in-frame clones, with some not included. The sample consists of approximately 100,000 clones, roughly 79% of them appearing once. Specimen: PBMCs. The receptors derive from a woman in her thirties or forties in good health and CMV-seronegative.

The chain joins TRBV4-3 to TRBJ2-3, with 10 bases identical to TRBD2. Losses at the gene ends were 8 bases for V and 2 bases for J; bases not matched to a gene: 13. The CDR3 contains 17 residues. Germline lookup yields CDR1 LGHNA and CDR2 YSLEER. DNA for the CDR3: TGCGCCAGCGCCAGGGGTTTAGCGGGGGGAATCACAGATACGCAGTATTTT. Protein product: CASARGLAGGITDTQYF.

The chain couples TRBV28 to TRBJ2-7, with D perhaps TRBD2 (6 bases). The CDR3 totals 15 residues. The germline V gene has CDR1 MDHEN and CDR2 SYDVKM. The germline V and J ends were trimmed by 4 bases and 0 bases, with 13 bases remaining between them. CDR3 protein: CASSSGGIGSYEQYF. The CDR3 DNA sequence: TGTGCCAGCAGTTCCGGGGGAATAGGCTCCTACGAGCAGTACTTC.

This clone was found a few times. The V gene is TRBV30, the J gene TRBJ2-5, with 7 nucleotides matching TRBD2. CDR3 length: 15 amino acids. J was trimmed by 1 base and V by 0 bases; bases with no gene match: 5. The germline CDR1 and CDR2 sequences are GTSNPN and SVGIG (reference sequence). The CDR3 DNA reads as TGTGCCTGGAGTGTTGGAGCGGGGATCCAAGAGACCCAGTACTTC. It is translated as CAWSVGAGIQETQYF.

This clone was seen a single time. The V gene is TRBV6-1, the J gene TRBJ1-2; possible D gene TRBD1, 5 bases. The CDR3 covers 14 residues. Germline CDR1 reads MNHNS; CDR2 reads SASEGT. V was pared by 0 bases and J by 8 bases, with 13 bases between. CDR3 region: CASSEAGGESGYTF. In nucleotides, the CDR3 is TGTGCCAGCAGTGAAGCGGGGGGGGAGTCGGGCTACACCTTC.

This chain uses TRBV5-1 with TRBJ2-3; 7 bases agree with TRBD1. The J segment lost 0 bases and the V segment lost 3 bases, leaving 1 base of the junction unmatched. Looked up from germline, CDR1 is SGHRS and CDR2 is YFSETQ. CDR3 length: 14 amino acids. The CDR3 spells CASSSGGSTDTQYF. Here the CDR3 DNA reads TGCGCCAGCAGCTCAGGGGGTAGCACAGATACGCAGTATTTT.

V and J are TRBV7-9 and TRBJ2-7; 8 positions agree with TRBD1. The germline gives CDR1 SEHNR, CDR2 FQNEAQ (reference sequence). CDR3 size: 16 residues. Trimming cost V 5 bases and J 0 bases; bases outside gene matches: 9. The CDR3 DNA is TGTGCCAGCAGCGACCCAGGGGGCGGAAGCTCCTACGAGCAGTACTTC. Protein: CASSDPGGGSSYEQYF.

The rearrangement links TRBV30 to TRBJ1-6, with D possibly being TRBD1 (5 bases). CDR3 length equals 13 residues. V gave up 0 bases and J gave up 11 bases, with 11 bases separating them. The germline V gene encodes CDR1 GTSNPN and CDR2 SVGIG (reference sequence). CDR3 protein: CAWSVGATPPLHF. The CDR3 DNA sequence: TGTGCCTGGAGTGTAGGGGCGACCCCACCCCTCCACTTT.

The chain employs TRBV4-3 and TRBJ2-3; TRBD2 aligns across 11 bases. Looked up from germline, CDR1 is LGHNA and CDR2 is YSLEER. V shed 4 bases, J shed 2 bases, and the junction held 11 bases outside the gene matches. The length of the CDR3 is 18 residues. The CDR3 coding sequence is TGCGCCAGCAGCCGCATCTTACAGACTAGCGGGGACACAGATACGCAGTATTTT. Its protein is CASSRILQTSGDTDTQYF.

The CDR3 loop reads CAISATGGRNQPQHF. CDR3 in DNA: TGTGCCATCAGCGCGACAGGGGGACGCAATCAGCCCCAGCATTTT. The chain has TRBV10-3 and TRBJ1-5; 9 bases line up with TRBD1. J lost 2 bases, V lost 6 bases, and 5 bases had no gene match. Looked up from germline, CDR1 is ENHRY and CDR2 is SYGVKD. The CDR3 consists of 15 residues.

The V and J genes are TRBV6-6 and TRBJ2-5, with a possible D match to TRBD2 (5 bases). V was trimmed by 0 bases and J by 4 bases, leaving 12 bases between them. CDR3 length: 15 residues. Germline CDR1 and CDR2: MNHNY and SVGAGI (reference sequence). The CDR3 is CASSYSFTSGETQYF. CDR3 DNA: TGTGCCAGCAGTTACTCGTTCACTAGTGGAGAGACCCAGTACTTC.

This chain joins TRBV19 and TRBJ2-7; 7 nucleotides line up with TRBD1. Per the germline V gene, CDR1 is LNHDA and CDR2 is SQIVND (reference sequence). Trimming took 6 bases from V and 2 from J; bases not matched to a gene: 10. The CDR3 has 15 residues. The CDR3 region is CASRARTGATYEQYF. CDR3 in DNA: TGTGCCAGTAGAGCCCGGACAGGAGCAACCTACGAGCAGTACTTC.

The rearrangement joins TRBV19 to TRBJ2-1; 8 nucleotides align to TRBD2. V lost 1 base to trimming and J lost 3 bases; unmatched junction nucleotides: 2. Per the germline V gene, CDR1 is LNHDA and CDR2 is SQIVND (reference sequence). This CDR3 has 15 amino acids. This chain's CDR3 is CASSIVLADYNEQFF. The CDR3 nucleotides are TGTGCCAGTAGTATAGTACTAGCGGACTACAATGAGCAGTTCTTC.

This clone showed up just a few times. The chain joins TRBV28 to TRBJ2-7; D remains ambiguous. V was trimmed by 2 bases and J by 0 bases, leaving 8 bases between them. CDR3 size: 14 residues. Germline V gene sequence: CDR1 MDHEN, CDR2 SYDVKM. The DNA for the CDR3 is TGTGCCAGCAGTTTACCAGTTTCCTCCTACGAGCAGTACTTC. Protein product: CASSLPVSSYEQYF. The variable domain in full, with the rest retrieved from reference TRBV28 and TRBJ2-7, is DVKVTQSSRYLVKRTGEKVFLECVQDMDHENMFWYRQDPGLGLRLIYFSYDVKMKEKGDIPEGYSVSREKKERFSLILESASTNQTSMYLCASSLPVSSYEQYFGPGTRLTVT.

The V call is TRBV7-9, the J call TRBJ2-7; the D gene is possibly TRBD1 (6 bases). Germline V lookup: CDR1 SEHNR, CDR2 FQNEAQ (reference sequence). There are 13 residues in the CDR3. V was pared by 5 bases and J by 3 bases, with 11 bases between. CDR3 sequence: CASSTRQVYEQYF. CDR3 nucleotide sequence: TGTGCCAGCAGCACCCGACAGGTCTACGAGCAGTACTTC.

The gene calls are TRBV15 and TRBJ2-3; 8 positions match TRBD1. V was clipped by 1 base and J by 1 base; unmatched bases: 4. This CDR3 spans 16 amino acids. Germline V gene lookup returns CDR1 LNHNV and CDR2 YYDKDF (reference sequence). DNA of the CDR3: TGTGCCACCAGCAGAGTGGCAGGGGGCGGCACAGATACGCAGTATTTT. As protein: CATSRVAGGGTDTQYF. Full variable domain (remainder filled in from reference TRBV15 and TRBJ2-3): DAMVIQNPRYQVTQFGKPVTLSCSQTLNHNVMYWYQQKSSQAPKLLFHYYDKDFNNEADTPDNFQSRRPNTSFCFLDIRSPGLGDTAMYLCATSRVAGGGTDTQYFGPGTRLTVL.

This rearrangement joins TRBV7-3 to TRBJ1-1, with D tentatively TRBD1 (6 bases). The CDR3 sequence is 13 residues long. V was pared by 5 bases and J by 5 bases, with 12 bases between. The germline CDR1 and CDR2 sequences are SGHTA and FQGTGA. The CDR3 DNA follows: TGTGCCAGCAGCATACAGGGTGGGACTGAAGCTTTCTTT. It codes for CASSIQGGTEAFF. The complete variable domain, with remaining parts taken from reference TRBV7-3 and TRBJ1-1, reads GAGVSQTPSNKVTEKGKYVELRCDPISGHTALYWYRQSLGQGPEFLIYFQGTGAADDSGLPNDRFFAVRPEGSVSTLKIQRTERGDSAVYLCASSIQGGTEAFFGQGTRLTVV.